This entry lists 29 T cell receptor beta chains sequenced from one sample in a study of T cells in Graves' hyperthyroidism and ophthalmopathy. Template material for amplifying TCR beta CDR3 regions consisted of RNA transcripts. The HTBI set primed first-round TCR CDR3 RT-PCR. TCRdb fed the multiplex PCR reads into MiXCR, producing one record per CDR3 protein. Here the sample spans fewer than 550,000 distinct CDR3 sequences, less than 25% being singletons. The sample taken for sequencing was blood. The receptors were sampled from a woman in her twenties or thirties with Graves' ophthalmopathy.

This clonotype has at least ten counts. V usage is TRBV2 and J usage is TRBJ2-7, with TRBD1 matching over 9 bases. The CDR3 is 15 amino acids. Germline V lookup: CDR1 SNHLY, CDR2 FYNNEI. Losses at the gene ends were 3 bases for V and 5 bases for J; bases not matched to a gene: 8. The CDR3 region is CASSDFGQGINEQYF. The CDR3 DNA is TGTGCCAGCAGTGACTTTGGACAGGGGATCAACGAGCAGTACTTC.

In this sample, this clonotype turned up a few times. This chain joins TRBV28 and TRBJ2-5, with D maybe TRBD2 (6 bases). The germline V gene encodes CDR1 MDHEN and CDR2 SYDVKM. Trimming pared 3 bases from V and 5 bases from J, leaving 22 bases between. The CDR3 spans 17 residues. The CDR3, as DNA: TGTGCCAGCAGTTTGGGTCTGAGCGGGCCTCTAGGGGAGACCCAGTACTTC. This codes for CASSLGLSGPLGETQYF. The full variable domain, rest sourced from reference TRBV28 and TRBJ2-5, is DVKVTQSSRYLVKRTGEKVFLECVQDMDHENMFWYRQDPGLGLRLIYFSYDVKMKEKGDIPEGYSVSREKKERFSLILESASTNQTSMYLCASSLGLSGPLGETQYFGPGTRLLVL.

This chain uses TRBV28 with TRBJ2-5, with D perhaps matching TRBD2 (5 bases). CDR3 length: 16 amino acids. V dropped 5 bases and J dropped 2 bases, with 18 bases sitting between them. Germline CDR1 MDHEN, CDR2 SYDVKM. The CDR3 DNA reads as TGTGCCAGCAGTACCTCGTGGGTAGCGATTCAAGAGACCCAGTACTTC. Translated: CASSTSWVAIQETQYF.

As for this clonotype: Just one base apart from a much larger clone, this may be a read error. The V and J genes are TRBV27 and TRBJ2-7, with D unclear. V was pared by 2 bases and J by 0 bases, with 8 bases between. Germline V CDR1 and CDR2: MNHEY, SMNVEV (reference sequence). This CDR3 spans 14 amino acids. The CDR3: CASSLMWSSYEQYF. Written as DNA, the CDR3 is TGTGCCAGCAGTTTAATGTGGAGCTCCTACGAGCAGTACTTC.

A single count supports this clonotype. The chain joins TRBV12-3 or TRBV12-4 to TRBJ2-4, with D possibly matching TRBD1 (6 bases). Trimming cost V 6 bases and J 0 bases, with 12 bases left between them. The CDR3 totals 15 residues. The chain's CDR3 is CASRESGVAKNIQYF. The CDR3 DNA reads as TGTGCCAGCAGAGAGTCAGGGGTAGCCAAAAACATTCAGTACTTC.

This clonotype was counted many times. The chain combines TRBV6-5 with TRBJ2-2; no firm D call. Germline CDR1 reads MNHEY; CDR2 reads SVGAGI. This CDR3 is built from 16 residues. The V and J ends lost 1 base and 2 bases respectively, with 11 bases between them. Here the CDR3 DNA reads TGTGCCAGCAGTTACTGGGGATGGATTAACACCGGGGAGCTGTTTTTT. This encodes CASSYWGWINTGELFF.

The chain has TRBV20-1 and TRBJ1-2; D is unclear. V lost 3 bases, J lost 1 base, and 27 bases lay in between. The germline gives CDR1 DFQATT, CDR2 SNEGSKA (reference sequence). This CDR3 has 19 amino acids. The CDR3 DNA sequence: TGCAGTGCTAGCGGGTTGGAGGAATGGAGGGCCCCGATTAACTATGGCTACACCTTC. Encoded protein: CSASGLEEWRAPINYGYTF.

This chain links TRBV18 with TRBJ2-7; D may correspond to TRBD1 or TRBD2 (5 bases each). The CDR3 length is 13 residues. The V gene's germline CDR1 is KGHSH and CDR2 LQKENI. V gave up 8 bases and J gave up 7 bases, with 18 bases separating them. Here the CDR3 DNA reads TGTGCCAGCGCCCCGATGGGGGAACGGGAGCAGTACTTC. It encodes CASAPMGEREQYF.

V and J are TRBV12-3 or TRBV12-4 and TRBJ1-1; 8 bases line up with TRBD1. CDR3 length: 14 residues. The J segment lost 5 bases and the V segment lost 7 bases, leaving 9 bases of the junction unmatched. This CDR3 is CASMGQELRTEAFF. In nucleotides, the CDR3 is TGTGCCAGCATGGGACAGGAATTGCGTACTGAAGCTTTCTTT.

This clonotype occurred many times. The genes are TRBV6-5 and TRBJ1-1; perhaps TRBD1 as D (6 bases). This CDR3 contains 13 residues. Germline CDR1 MNHEY, CDR2 SVGAGI. Trimming took 0 bases from V and 11 from J, leaving 13 bases between them. CDR3 residues: CASSYSWGQGAFF. The CDR3, as DNA: TGTGCCAGCAGTTACTCGTGGGGGCAGGGTGCTTTCTTT.

This clonotype was counted ten times or more. The CDR3 bases are TGTGCCAGCAGCTTTACAGGGGGTGGCTACACCTTC. The encoded protein is CASSFTGGGYTF. The V gene is TRBV7-2, the J gene TRBJ1-2, with 8 bases aligning to TRBD1. Germline assignment: CDR1 SGHTA and CDR2 FQGNSA. CDR3 length: 12 amino acids. V trimming: 3 bases; J trimming: 7 bases; junction bases outside the gene matches: 1.

The chain recombines TRBV5-1 with TRBJ1-3; D may be TRBD1 (5 bases). Germline assignment: CDR1 SGHRS and CDR2 YFSETQ. The V gene lost 2 bases and the J gene lost 3 bases, with 12 bases spanning the gap. The CDR3 length is 15 residues. CDR3 residues: CASSFGTGDGNTIYF. CDR3 coding DNA: TGCGCCAGCAGCTTCGGGACTGGGGATGGAAACACCATATATTTT. The full variable domain, rest sourced from reference TRBV5-1 and TRBJ1-3, is KAGVTQTPRYLIKTRGQQVTLSCSPISGHRSVSWYQQTPGQGLQFLFEYFSETQRNKGNFPGRFSGRQFSNSRSEMNVSTLELGDSALYLCASSFGTGDGNTIYFGEGSWLTVV.

This clonotype has a handful of counts. This chain joins TRBV3-1 and TRBJ2-2; D remains ambiguous. The CDR3 runs 14 residues. Germline V gene sequence: CDR1 LGHDT, CDR2 YNNKEL (reference sequence). Trimming stripped 1 base from V and 6 bases from J, with 9 bases between. In nucleotides, the CDR3 is TGTGCCAGCAGCCAAGGACTCCCCGCCGGGGAGCTGTTTTTT. Translated, it gives CASSQGLPAGELFF.

The chain links TRBV7-8 to TRBJ2-1; 8 bases agree with TRBD2. Germline CDR1 is SGHVS and CDR2 is FQNEAQ. The CDR3 loop spans 15 amino acids. J gave up 0 bases and V 4 bases, and 2 bases lay outside the gene matches. The CDR3 DNA sequence: TGTGCCAGCAGCTCCACTAGCGGCTCCTACAATGAGCAGTTCTTC. Amino acid sequence: CASSSTSGSYNEQFF.

The chain recombines TRBV6-2 or TRBV6-3 with TRBJ2-5; TRBD2 aligns across 9 bases. The trim removed 4 bases at V and 1 base at J, leaving 7 bases unmatched. Germline lookup yields CDR1 MNHEY and CDR2 SVGEGT. This CDR3 region has 16 residues. The CDR3 sequence: CASSFIAGVSQETQYF. The CDR3 DNA reads as TGTGCCAGCAGTTTTATAGCGGGGGTGTCCCAAGAGACCCAGTACTTC.

The sample holds many counts of this clonotype. The CDR3 reads CASSSGDMHYEQYF. CDR3 bases: TGTGCCAGCTCATCGGGAGACATGCACTACGAGCAGTACTTC. The chain couples TRBV18 to TRBJ2-7; D possibly corresponds to TRBD2 (6 bases). The germline V and J ends were trimmed by 5 bases and 3 bases, with 14 bases remaining between them. Germline-derived CDR1 and CDR2 are KGHSH and LQKENI. The CDR3 has 14 residues.

The J gene is TRBJ2-5, the V gene TRBV20-1; no clear D. Looked up from germline, CDR1 is DFQATT and CDR2 is SNEGSKA (reference sequence). Trimming removed 3 bases from V and 2 bases from J, with 7 bases in between. CDR3 length: 12 residues. The chain's CDR3 is CSARSQQETQYF. The CDR3 nucleotides read TGCAGTGCTAGGAGCCAGCAAGAGACCCAGTACTTC.

This clonotype has a count of ten or more. The rearrangement joins TRBV5-1 to TRBJ1-1; D possibly corresponds to TRBD1 (6 bases). Germline V gives CDR1 SGHRS, CDR2 YFSETQ. The germline V and J ends were trimmed by 0 bases and 2 bases, with 11 bases remaining between them. The CDR3 consists of 15 residues. For the CDR3, the DNA is TGCGCCAGCAGCTTGGGAGGGGGGACCAACACTGAAGCTTTCTTT. It specifies CASSLGGGTNTEAFF.

This clonotype was counted many times. CDR3 DNA sequence: TGTGCCAGCAGTGAATCGTCGGGAGGCACAGGGCTCGAGCAGTACTTC. Translating gives CASSESSGGTGLEQYF. The V gene is TRBV6-1, the J gene TRBJ2-7, with D possibly TRBD2 on 7 matching bases. The CDR3 length is 16 residues. Trimming cost V 2 bases and J 6 bases, with 20 bases left between them. Germline lookup yields CDR1 MNHNS and CDR2 SASEGT.

This clonotype showed up many times. The chain employs TRBV29-1 and TRBJ2-5; a weak D match, TRBD1 (5 bases). V lost 6 bases to trimming and J lost 3 bases, with 23 bases between them. CDR3 length: 16 amino acids. Per germline, CDR1 SQVTM and CDR2 ANQGSEA. The CDR3: CSVHTSGSGMEETQYF. The DNA for the CDR3 is TGCAGCGTCCACACCTCAGGGTCAGGGATGGAAGAGACCCAGTACTTC.

This clonotype was recorded at least ten times. The chain is built from TRBV6-2 or TRBV6-3 and TRBJ2-1, with D unresolved. CDR1 is MNHEY and CDR2 is SVGEGT in the germline V gene. This CDR3 has 13 amino acids. V lost 2 bases and J 6 bases, leaving 8 bases between the germline ends. DNA for the CDR3: TGTGCCAGCAGTTACGCGCCAAGCAATGAGCAGTTCTTC. The encoded protein is CASSYAPSNEQFF.

Ten or more counts support this clonotype. The chain has TRBV6-1 and TRBJ1-3; possibly TRBD1 for D (6 bases). V was trimmed by 8 bases and J by 0 bases, leaving 14 bases between them. The CDR3 has 15 amino acids. CDR1 and CDR2 (germline): MNHNS, SASEGT. The CDR3 loop reads CASYPRDTSGNTIYF. The CDR3 DNA is TGTGCCAGCTACCCCCGGGACACCTCTGGAAACACCATATATTTT.

This clonotype came up many times. The chain is built from TRBV4-1 and TRBJ1-2, with unresolved D. Germline values: CDR1 MGHRA, CDR2 YSYEKL. The germline V and J ends were trimmed by 0 bases and 7 bases, with 12 bases remaining between them. The CDR3 is made up of 14 amino acids. Written as DNA, the CDR3 is TGCGCCAGCAGCCAAGAAGCGGAAAATACTGGCTACACCTTC. Translation: CASSQEAENTGYTF.

This clonotype was counted ten times or more. The V gene is TRBV5-1, the J gene TRBJ1-5; 8 bases are a match to TRBD1. V lost 0 bases and J lost 6; bases outside the gene matches: 5. The CDR3 totals 15 residues. The germline CDR1 and CDR2 sequences are SGHRS and YFSETQ. DNA for the CDR3: TGCGCCAGCAGCTTGGCAGGACAGGGAGGTCAGCCCCAGCATTTT. It yields the protein CASSLAGQGGQPQHF.

This clonotype was counted many times. J is TRBJ2-3 and V is TRBV6-2 or TRBV6-3; D is tentatively TRBD1 or TRBD2 (5 bases each). V lost 4 bases and J lost 5, with 13 bases in between. Per germline, CDR1 MNHEY and CDR2 SVGEGT. This CDR3 contains 14 residues. CDR3 in amino acids: CASSSWDQEDTQYF. Written as DNA, the CDR3 is TGTGCCAGCAGTTCTTGGGACCAAGAAGATACGCAGTATTTT.

In nucleotides, the CDR3 is TGTGCCAGCAGCCTGAAACGGGGCGAGACCCAGTACTTC. Protein product: CASSLKRGETQYF. The V gene is TRBV2, the J gene TRBJ2-5; D assignment may be TRBD1 or TRBD2 (5 bases each). The CDR3 covers 13 residues. Germline lookup yields CDR1 SNHLY and CDR2 FYNNEI. Trimming stripped 6 bases from V and 5 bases from J, with 13 bases between.

V and J are TRBV7-8 and TRBJ2-6; 8 positions match TRBD2. J was trimmed by 3 bases and V by 7 bases; bases with no gene match: 5. Germline CDR1 and CDR2: SGHVS and FQNEAQ. There are 15 residues in the CDR3. The CDR3: CASTLAGYGANVLTF. The CDR3 DNA follows: TGTGCCAGCACTCTAGCGGGTTATGGGGCCAACGTCCTGACTTTC.

This clonotype was recorded many times. The chain is built from TRBV6-1 and TRBJ1-1; TRBD1 matches at 7 bases. CDR3 length: 16 amino acids. After removal of 7 bases from V and 4 bases from J, the junction contained 15 bases not matched to a gene. Germline V gene data show CDR1 as MNHNS and CDR2 as SASEGT. The CDR3: CASISTGALSGTEAFF. The CDR3 DNA is TGTGCCAGCATCTCAACAGGGGCCCTGAGCGGCACTGAAGCTTTCTTT.

The V call is TRBV3-1, the J call TRBJ2-5; 8 bases map to TRBD1. The V gene end was trimmed by 4 bases and the J gene end by 5 bases; junction bases not matched to a gene: 12. CDR3 length: 16 amino acids. In germline, CDR1 is LGHDT, CDR2 YNNKEL (reference sequence). CDR3 sequence: CASSPSWTGTEETQYF. The CDR3 DNA is TGTGCCAGCAGCCCCTCATGGACAGGGACGGAGGAGACCCAGTACTTC.